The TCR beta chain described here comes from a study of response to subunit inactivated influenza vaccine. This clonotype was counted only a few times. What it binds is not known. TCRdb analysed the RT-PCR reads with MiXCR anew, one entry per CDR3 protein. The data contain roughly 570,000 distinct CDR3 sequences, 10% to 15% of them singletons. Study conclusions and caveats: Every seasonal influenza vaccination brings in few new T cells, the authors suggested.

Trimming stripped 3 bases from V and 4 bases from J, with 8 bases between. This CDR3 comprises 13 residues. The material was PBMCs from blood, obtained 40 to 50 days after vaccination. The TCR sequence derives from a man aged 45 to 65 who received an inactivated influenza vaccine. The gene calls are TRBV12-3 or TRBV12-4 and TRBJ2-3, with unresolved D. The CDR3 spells CASSLQAPDTQYF. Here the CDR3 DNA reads TGTGCCAGCAGTTTGCAGGCGCCAGATACGCAGTATTTT.